This T cell receptor beta chain stems from a study of T cell responses to AZD1222 COVID-19 vaccine. Libraries were prepared by immunoSEQ multiplex PCR; TCRdb keeps only in-frame clonotypes and omits some of them. This sample has 120,000 or so clones, with over 75% found just once. Germline trimming cut 5 bases from V and 9 bases from J; bases unmatched to any gene: 17. This CDR3 comprises 18 residues. Germline CDR1 is MNHEY and CDR2 is SMNVEV (reference sequence). The TCR comes from an adult in good health. The rearrangement uses TRBV27 and TRBJ1-6, with TRBD1 matching 9 bases. The sequenced sample was peripheral blood, obtained on day 0 of AZD1222 vaccination. CDR3 protein: CASSPYDPRGTGPSPLHF. The CDR3, as DNA: TGTGCCAGCAGTCCCTACGATCCCCGCGGGACAGGGCCTTCACCCCTCCACTTT.